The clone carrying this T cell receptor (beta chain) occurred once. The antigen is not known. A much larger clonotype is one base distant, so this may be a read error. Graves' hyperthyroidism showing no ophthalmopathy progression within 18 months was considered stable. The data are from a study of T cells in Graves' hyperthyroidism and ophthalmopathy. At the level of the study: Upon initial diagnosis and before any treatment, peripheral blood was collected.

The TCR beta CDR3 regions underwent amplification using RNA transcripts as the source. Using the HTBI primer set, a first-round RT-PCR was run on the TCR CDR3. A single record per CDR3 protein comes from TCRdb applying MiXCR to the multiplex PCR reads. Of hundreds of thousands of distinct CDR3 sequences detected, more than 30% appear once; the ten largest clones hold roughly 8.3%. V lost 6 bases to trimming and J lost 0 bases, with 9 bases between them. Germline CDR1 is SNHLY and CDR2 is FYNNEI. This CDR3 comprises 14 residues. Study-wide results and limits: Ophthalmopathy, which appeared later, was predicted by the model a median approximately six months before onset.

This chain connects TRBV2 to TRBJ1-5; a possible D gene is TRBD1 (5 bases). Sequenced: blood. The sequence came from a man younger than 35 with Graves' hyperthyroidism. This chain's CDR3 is CASRPDSSNQPQHF. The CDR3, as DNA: TGTGCCAGCAGACCCGACAGTAGCAATCAGCCCCAGCATTTT.